A selection of T cell receptor beta chains follows, all from one sample in a study of blood T cell repertoires in COVID-19. Sequencing was performed with immunoSEQ multiplex PCR; in TCRdb, only in-frame clones are kept and a portion is missing. Among 130,000 or so clones listed, just under 85% were seen once. The material sequenced was PBMCs or T cells enriched from blood (not recorded which). The receptors shown here come from a woman between 45 and 60 years old with acute COVID-19. The CDR3 runs from the conserved cysteine through the conserved F or W. D genes are given only for firm matches. The size field is filled for only some rows; it gives once, few, many or a size class.

J: TRBJ2-7; V: TRBV10-3; D: .; size: .; CDR3: CAIGRAPISYEQYF; DNA: TGTGCCATCGGGCGGGCACCGATCTCCTACGAGCAGTACTTC
J: TRBJ2-2; V: TRBV7-9; D: .; size: .; CDR3: CASSRVSSPGELFF; DNA: TGTGCCAGCAGTCGGGTCAGCAGTCCCGGGGAGCTGTTTTTT
J: TRBJ2-5; V: TRBV6-5; D: TRBD2; size: .; CDR3: CASSQILAGRETQYF; DNA: TGTGCCAGCAGTCAAATCCTAGCGGGTAGAGAGACCCAGTACTTC
J: TRBJ1-5; V: TRBV4-3; D: .; size: .; CDR3: CASSQDLRQGGQPQHF; DNA: TGCGCCAGCAGCCAAGATCTTCGGCAGGGAGGCCAGCCCCAGCATTTT
J: TRBJ1-1; V: TRBV28; D: .; size: few; CDR3: CASKVPRGTEAFF; DNA: TGTGCCAGCAAGGTCCCACGGGGTACTGAAGCTTTCTTT
J: TRBJ2-1; V: TRBV3-1/TRBV3-2; D: TRBD2; size: few; CDR3: CASSQDISGRGEQFF; DNA: TGTGCCAGCAGCCAAGATATCAGCGGGAGGGGTGAGCAGTTCTTC
J: TRBJ1-2; V: TRBV4-3; D: TRBD1; size: .; CDR3: CASSQARTGFNYGYTF; DNA: TGCGCCAGCAGCCAAGCACGGACAGGGTTTAACTATGGCTACACCTTC
J: TRBJ2-7; V: TRBV6-2/TRBV6-3; D: TRBD2; size: few; CDR3: CASSVGTSGKLLYEQYF; DNA: TGTGCCAGCAGTGTCGGGACTAGCGGGAAATTACTCTACGAGCAGTACTTC
J: TRBJ1-2; V: TRBV19; D: .; size: .; CDR3: CASSIATENYGYTF; DNA: TGTGCAAGTAGTATCGCCACGGAGAATTATGGCTACACCTTC
J: TRBJ1-2; V: TRBV25-1; D: .; size: .; CDR3: CASSDDRSYGYTF; DNA: TGTGCCAGCAGTGATGACAGGTCCTATGGCTACACCTTC
J: TRBJ2-7; V: TRBV27; D: TRBD1; size: once; CDR3: CASSLGQGIYEQYF; DNA: TGTGCCAGCAGTCTAGGACAGGGGATCTACGAGCAGTACTTC
J: TRBJ2-7; V: TRBV3-1/TRBV3-2; D: .; size: .; CDR3: CASSQTESNYEQYF; DNA: TGTGCCAGCAGCCAGACAGAATCCAACTACGAGCAGTACTTC
J: TRBJ1-4; V: TRBV19; D: .; size: once; CDR3: CASSMDGFGSVATNEKLFF; DNA: TGTGCCAGTAGTATGGATGGTTTTGGGAGCGTTGCAACTAATGAAAAACTGTTTTTT
J: TRBJ2-3; V: TRBV5-4; D: TRBD2; size: .; CDR3: CASSPGTSGLGFTDTQYF; DNA: TGTGCCAGCAGCCCAGGGACTAGCGGGCTGGGATTCACAGATACGCAGTATTTT
J: TRBJ1-1; V: TRBV7-2; D: .; size: .; CDR3: CASSFGEEGEAFF; DNA: TGTGCCAGCAGCTTCGGGGAGGAGGGTGAAGCTTTCTTT
J: TRBJ2-7; V: TRBV7-2; D: .; size: .; CDR3: CASSLAGGGGNEQYF; DNA: TGTGCCAGCAGCTTAGCGGGAGGGGGTGGCAACGAGCAGTACTTC
J: TRBJ2-2; V: TRBV5-8; D: TRBD1; size: .; CDR3: CASSLDRAARELFF; DNA: TGTGCCAGCAGCCTCGACAGGGCGGCTAGGGAGCTGTTTTTT
J: TRBJ2-1; V: TRBV12-5; D: TRBD2; size: .; CDR3: CASGLGGTSGAFTRSYNEQFF; DNA: TGTGCTAGTGGTTTGGGGGGGACTAGCGGAGCTTTTACTAGATCCTACAATGAGCAGTTCTTC
J: TRBJ2-7; V: TRBV18; D: TRBD1; size: .; CDR3: CASSPRDRTYEQYF; DNA: TGTGCCAGCTCACCCCGGGACAGAACCTACGAGCAGTACTTC
J: TRBJ2-5; V: TRBV24-1; D: .; size: once; CDR3: CATSDSRQAGETQYF; DNA: TGTGCCACCAGTGATTCTAGACAGGCGGGAGAGACCCAGTACTTC
J: TRBJ2-1; V: TRBV27; D: TRBD2; size: .; CDR3: CASSGWAGGPDEQFF; DNA: TGTGCCAGCAGCGGTTGGGCGGGAGGGCCGGATGAGCAGTTCTTC
J: TRBJ2-5; V: TRBV5-8; D: .; size: .; CDR3: CASSKQGLETQYF; DNA: TGTGCCAGCAGCAAACAGGGTTTAGAGACCCAGTACTTC